This is a list of T cell receptor beta chains from one sample in a study of T cells in Graves' hyperthyroidism and ophthalmopathy. TCRdb ran MiXCR on the multiplex PCR reads and lists one entry per CDR3 protein. The profile covers a few hundred thousand distinct CDR3 sequences, with about 18% appearing a single time and 35% to 50% taken by the ten largest. Specimen: blood. All receptors derive from a man aged 18 to 29 with Graves' ophthalmopathy. Each CDR3 is given with its conserved first and last residue. Each record gives: J gene, clone size, V gene, D gene, CDR3 DNA, CDR3 protein. The D gene is left open where the match is weak. The size entry is marked missing in some rows and otherwise reads once, few, many or a size class.

TRBJ1-4	.	TRBV7-9	.	TGTGCCAGCACCGCCGCGGCAGGGACAAATGAAAAACTGTTTTTT	CASTAAAGTNEKLFF
TRBJ1-4	.	TRBV7-9	TRBD1	TGTGCCAGCAGCTCCAGACAGGGGATAAGTGAAAAACTGTTTTTT	CASSSRQGISEKLFF
TRBJ2-7	few	TRBV27	.	TGTGCCAGCAGTTCGTGGTCAGGCCCGATTGGGGAGCAGTACTTC	CASSSWSGPIGEQYF
TRBJ2-2	many	TRBV5-1	TRBD1	TGCGCCACCTCAGACCGGGACAGGGGTTCCACCGGGGAGCTGTTTTTT	CATSDRDRGSTGELFF
TRBJ1-3	few	TRBV3-1	.	TGTGCCAGCAGCCAAGTCTCTCTTCGGACGCCCGGAAACACCATATATTTT	CASSQVSLRTPGNTIYF
TRBJ1-1	.	TRBV7-9	.	TGTGCCAGCAGCTTACACACTGAAGCTTTCTTT	CASSLHTEAFF
TRBJ2-7	many	TRBV28	.	TGTGCCATCCCGGCCCGGGCCCTCTCCTACGAGCAGTACTTC	CAIPARALSYEQYF
TRBJ1-5	many	TRBV7-2	.	TGTGCCAGCAGCTTAGACGCCGGGGGCACGTTTCAGCCCCAGCATTTT	CASSLDAGGTFQPQHF
TRBJ2-3	few	TRBV9	TRBD2	TGTACCAGCAGCGTAGTTCCGAGCGGGGGCGGAGGAGATACGCAGTATTTT	CTSSVVPSGGGGDTQYF
TRBJ2-1	.	TRBV5-4	TRBD2	TGTGCCAGCAGCTCAGCGGGGGACCTAGACGATGAGCAGTTCTTC	CASSSAGDLDDEQFF
TRBJ2-2	.	TRBV7-9	TRBD2	TGTGCCAGCAGTCGGGACTCTAGCGGGGGGTCCACCGGGGAGCTGTTTTTT	CASSRDSSGGSTGELFF
TRBJ1-4	.	TRBV3-1	.	TGTGCCAGCAGCCAAGATCCCAGGGTCGGGAAACTGTTTTTT	CASSQDPRVGKLFF
TRBJ1-3	few	TRBV6-1	.	TGTGCCAGCAGCCAGACCTTCTCTGGAAACACCATATATTTT	CASSQTFSGNTIYF
TRBJ1-2	.	TRBV6-1	TRBD1	TGTGCCAGCAGTGACTGGACAGGGGCTTATAACTATGGCTACACCTTC	CASSDWTGAYNYGYTF
TRBJ2-7	.	TRBV29-1	.	TGCAGCGTTATGTTAACGGAGGGGGACTACGAGCAGTACTTC	CSVMLTEGDYEQYF
TRBJ2-7	.	TRBV6-2/TRBV6-3	.	TGTGCCGGGGGATCGGAACAGCCCCACGAGCAGTACTTC	CAGGSEQPHEQYF
TRBJ1-4	.	TRBV19	TRBD1	TGTGCCAGTAGTATATGGCAGGGGGATGAAAAACTGTTTTTT	CASSIWQGDEKLFF
TRBJ2-5	.	TRBV5-1	TRBD2	TGCGCCAGCAGCCTGACTAGCGGGGGCACAGAGACCCAGTACTTC	CASSLTSGGTETQYF
TRBJ2-1	many	TRBV3-1	.	TGTGCCAGCAGCCATCGATCAGGCCACAATGAGCAGTTCTTC	CASSHRSGHNEQFF
TRBJ2-1	.	TRBV28	TRBD1	TGTGCCAGCAGTTTATTCCCCGGACAGGGAAGAGGCAATGAGCAGTTCTTC	CASSLFPGQGRGNEQFF
TRBJ1-3	few	TRBV12-3/TRBV12-4	TRBD1	TGTGCCAGCAGTAGAAGACAGGGAGACACCATATATTTT	CASSRRQGDTIYF
TRBJ2-3	.	TRBV3-1	.	TGTGCCAGCAGCCAGGGTGTAGGGACAGATACGCAGTATTTT	CASSQGVGTDTQYF
TRBJ2-2	many	TRBV6-2/TRBV6-3	TRBD1	TGTGCCAGCAGTTACTCTACAGGGGTGACCGGGGAGCTGTTTTTT	CASSYSTGVTGELFF
TRBJ1-4	.	TRBV12-3/TRBV12-4	TRBD1	TGTGCCAGCAGCCCATTAGGGGGCACTGAAAAACTGTTTTTT	CASSPLGGTEKLFF